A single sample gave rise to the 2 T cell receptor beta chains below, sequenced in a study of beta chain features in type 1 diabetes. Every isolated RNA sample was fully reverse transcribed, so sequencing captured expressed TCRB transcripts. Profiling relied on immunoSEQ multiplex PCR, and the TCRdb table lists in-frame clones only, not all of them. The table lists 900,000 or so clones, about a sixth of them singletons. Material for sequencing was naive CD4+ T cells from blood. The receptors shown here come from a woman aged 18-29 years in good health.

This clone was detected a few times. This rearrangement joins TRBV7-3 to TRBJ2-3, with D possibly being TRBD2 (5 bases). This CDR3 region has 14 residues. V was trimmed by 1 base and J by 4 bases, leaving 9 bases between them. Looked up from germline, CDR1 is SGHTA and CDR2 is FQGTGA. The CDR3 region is CASSLNGGADTQYF. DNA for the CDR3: TGTGCCAGCAGCTTAAATGGAGGTGCAGATACGCAGTATTTT.

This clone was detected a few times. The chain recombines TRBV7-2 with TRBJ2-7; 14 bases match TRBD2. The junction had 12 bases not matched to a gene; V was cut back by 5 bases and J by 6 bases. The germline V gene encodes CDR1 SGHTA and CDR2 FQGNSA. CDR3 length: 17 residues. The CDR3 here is CASSPISGTSGRSEQYF. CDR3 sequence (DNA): TGTGCCAGCAGCCCCATCTCCGGGACTAGCGGGAGAAGCGAGCAGTACTTC.